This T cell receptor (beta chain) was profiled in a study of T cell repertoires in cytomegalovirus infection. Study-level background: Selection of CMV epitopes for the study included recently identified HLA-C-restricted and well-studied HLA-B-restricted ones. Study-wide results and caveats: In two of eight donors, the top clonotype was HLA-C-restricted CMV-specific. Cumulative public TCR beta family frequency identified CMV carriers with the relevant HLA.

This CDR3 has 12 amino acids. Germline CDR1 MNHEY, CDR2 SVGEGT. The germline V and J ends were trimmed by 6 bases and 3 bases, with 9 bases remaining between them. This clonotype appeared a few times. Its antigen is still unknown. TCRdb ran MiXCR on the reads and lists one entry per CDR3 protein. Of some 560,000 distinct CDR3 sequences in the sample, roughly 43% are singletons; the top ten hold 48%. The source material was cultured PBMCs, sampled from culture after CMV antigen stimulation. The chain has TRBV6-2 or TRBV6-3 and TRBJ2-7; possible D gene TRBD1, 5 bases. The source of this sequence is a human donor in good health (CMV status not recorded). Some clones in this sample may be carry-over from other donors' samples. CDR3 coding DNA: TGTGCCAGCAGGGCCAGGGTCTACGAGCAGTACTTC. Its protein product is CASRARVYEQYF.